These 12 T cell receptor beta chains were all obtained from the same sample, sequenced in a study of T cells after yellow fever vaccination. TCRdb reprocessed the 5' RACE reads via MiXCR and lists one record per CDR3 protein. The sample includes fewer than 450,000 distinct CDR3 sequences, 8.1% of them seen just once. Material: PBMCs, obtained approximately 47 days after the first yellow fever vaccination. The receptors shown here come from a man aged 18 to 30 who received the YFV17D yellow fever vaccine.

In this sample, this clonotype turned up a few times. The DNA for the CDR3 is TGTGCCAGCAGCTTAGAGGGGAGCTCTGGGGCCAACGTCCTGACTTTC. It codes for CASSLEGSSGANVLTF. The genes are TRBV13 and TRBJ2-6; D may match TRBD1 or TRBD2 (5 bases each). Germline V gene sequence: CDR1 PRHDT, CDR2 FYEKMQ (reference sequence). Trimming left V 1 base short and J 0 bases short, with 7 bases between. This CDR3 is 16 amino acids long.

This clonotype was seen more than once but under ten times. The chain carries TRBV5-5 and TRBJ1-5, with D possibly matching TRBD1 (6 bases). The CDR3 extends over 14 amino acids. The V and J ends lost 6 bases and 4 bases respectively, with 14 bases between them. CDR1 and CDR2 (germline): SGHKS, YYEKEE (reference sequence). CDR3 amino acids: CASTTGAINQPQHF. CDR3 DNA: TGTGCCAGCACCACGGGGGCGATTAATCAGCCCCAGCATTTT.

This clonotype was seen only a few times. V gene TRBV20-1 combines with J gene TRBJ1-4, with TRBD1 as a possible D gene (5 bases). V lost 6 bases and J 6 bases, leaving 17 bases between the germline ends. The CDR3 spans 14 residues. The germline gives CDR1 DFQATT, CDR2 SNEGSKA (reference sequence). In nucleotides, the CDR3 is TGCAGTGCCCCCGCGTGGGGGGAAGATGAAAAACTGTTTTTT. Its translation is CSAPAWGEDEKLFF.

This clonotype appeared a few times. V gene TRBV6-5 combines with J gene TRBJ1-3; D is ambiguous. The CDR3 extends over 15 amino acids. Germline V lookup: CDR1 MNHEY, CDR2 SVGAGI. V lost 0 bases and J 3 bases, leaving 9 bases between the germline ends. The CDR3 DNA sequence: TGTGCCAGCAGTTACTCAGAGGGCTTTGGAAACACCATATATTTT. Protein product: CASSYSEGFGNTIYF.

This chain joins TRBV11-1 and TRBJ1-2, with 9 positions matching TRBD1. Germline lookup yields CDR1 SGHAT and CDR2 FQDESV (reference sequence). J was trimmed by 8 bases and V by 11 bases; bases with no gene match: 12. The CDR3 is made up of 13 amino acids. The DNA of the CDR3 is TGTGCCTCCTCGACAGGGGGATCGGTCGGCTACACCTTC. Translation: CASSTGGSVGYTF.

This clonotype was recorded many times. This chain connects TRBV10-3 to TRBJ2-3; D assignment may be TRBD1 or TRBD2 (5 bases each). Per the germline V gene, CDR1 is ENHRY and CDR2 is SYGVKD. The V gene lost 11 bases and the J gene lost 2 bases, with 14 bases spanning the gap. The CDR3 is 13 amino acids. CDR3 sequence (DNA): TGTGCCTCATCGTACGGGGCCACAGATACGCAGTATTTT. Translating gives CASSYGATDTQYF.

The rearrangement joins TRBV20-1 to TRBJ2-7, with D unresolved. The CDR3 extends over 14 amino acids. CDR1 and CDR2 (germline): DFQATT, SNEGSKA (reference sequence). With 3 bases removed from V and 7 bases from J, the gap between germline ends came to 19 bases. The CDR3 is CSASGGAPGKEQYF. CDR3 nucleotides: TGCAGTGCTAGCGGTGGAGCCCCGGGTAAAGAGCAGTACTTC.

As to this clonotype: The missing conserved phenylalanine or tryptophan at the end of this CDR3 makes a read error likely. The chain recombines TRBV7-3 with TRBJ2-2; D call uncertain. This CDR3 region has 14 residues. The V gene lost 2 bases and the J gene lost 7 bases, with 11 bases spanning the gap. The germline V gene has CDR1 SGHTA and CDR2 FQGTGA. The CDR3 DNA is TGTGCCAGCAGCTTAGTATCTAGTCGCGGGGAGCTGTTTGTG. Residues: CASSLVSSRGELFV.

The chain is built from TRBV11-2 and TRBJ2-2; D assignment may be TRBD1 or TRBD2 (6 bases each). Trimming stripped 5 bases from V and 6 bases from J, with 16 bases between. The CDR3 has 15 residues. Germline V gene sequence: CDR1 SGHAT, CDR2 FQNNGV. CDR3 protein: CASSRGLQGAGELFF. The CDR3 DNA reads as TGTGCCAGCAGCCGGGGGTTACAGGGTGCCGGGGAGCTGTTTTTT. The variable domain in full, completed from reference TRBV11-2 and TRBJ2-2, reads EAGVAQSPRYKIIEKRQSVAFWCNPISGHATLYWYQQILGQGPKLLIQFQNNGVVDDSQLPKDRFSAERLKGVDSTLKIQPAKLEDSAVYLCASSRGLQGAGELFFGEGSRLTVL.

This clonotype was found many times. The chain is built from TRBV5-4 and TRBJ1-5, with no clear D. Trimming removed 0 bases at V and 5 bases at J, with 3 bases between. Germline V gives CDR1 SGHNT, CDR2 YYREEE (reference sequence). The CDR3 loop spans 12 amino acids. The CDR3 is CASSLEDQPQHF. Here the CDR3 DNA reads TGTGCCAGCAGCTTGGAGGATCAGCCCCAGCATTTT.

The chain is built from TRBV4-3 and TRBJ2-3; unclear D gene. Looked up from germline, CDR1 is LGHNA and CDR2 is YSLEER. The CDR3 runs 14 residues. Between the trimmed V and J ends, which lost 0 bases and 2 bases, there was a span of 6 bases. CDR3 DNA sequence: TGCGCCAGCAGCCAAGAGGGTGACACAGATACGCAGTATTTT. Translation gives CASSQEGDTDTQYF.

This clonotype was counted between two and nine times. CDR3 sequence reads: CASSSRAGAEAFF. The CDR3 DNA reads as TGTGCCAGCAGCTCCAGGGCGGGCGCTGAAGCTTTCTTT. V is TRBV7-9 and J is TRBJ1-1; possibly TRBD1 for D (5 bases). Per the germline V gene, CDR1 is SEHNR and CDR2 is FQNEAQ (reference sequence). The CDR3 length is 13 residues. V lost 4 bases, J lost 6 bases, and 12 bases lay in between.